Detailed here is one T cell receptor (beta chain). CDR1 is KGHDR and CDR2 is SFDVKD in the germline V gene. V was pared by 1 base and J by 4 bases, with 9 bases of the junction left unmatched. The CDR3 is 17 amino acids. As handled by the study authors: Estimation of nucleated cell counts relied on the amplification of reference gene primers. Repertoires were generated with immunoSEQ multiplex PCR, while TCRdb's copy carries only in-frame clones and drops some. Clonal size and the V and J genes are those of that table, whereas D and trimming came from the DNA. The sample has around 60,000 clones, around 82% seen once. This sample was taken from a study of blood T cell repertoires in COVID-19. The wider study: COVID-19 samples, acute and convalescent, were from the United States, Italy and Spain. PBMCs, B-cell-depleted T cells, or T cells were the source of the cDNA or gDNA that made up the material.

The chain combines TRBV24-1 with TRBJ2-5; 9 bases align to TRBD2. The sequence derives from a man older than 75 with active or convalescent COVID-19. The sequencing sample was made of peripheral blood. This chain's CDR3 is CATSDFAGGPGGETQYF. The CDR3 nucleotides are TGTGCCACCAGTGATTTTGCGGGAGGGCCGGGAGGAGAGACCCAGTACTTC.